Each of the 12 T cell receptor beta chains below was sequenced from the same sample in a study of early stage breast cancer tumors. Clones were sequenced by immunoSEQ multiplex PCR, and TCRdb holds only the in-frame ones, with some missing. Of around 40,000 clones detected, 70% to 80% appear once; the ten largest clones hold about 7%. The sequenced sample consisted of blood. The receptors here all came from a person between 45 and 65 years old with breast cancer.

This clone was counted a single time. V and J are TRBV7-9 and TRBJ1-5; D is unresolved. The V gene lost 5 bases and the J gene lost 4 bases, with 6 bases spanning the gap. The CDR3 totals 12 residues. CDR1 is SEHNR, CDR2 FQNEAQ, per germline (reference sequence). In DNA, the CDR3 is TGTGCCAGCAGCGACTTGAATCAGCCCCAGCATTTT. Translation gives CASSDLNQPQHF. Complete variable domain (other parts from reference TRBV7-9 and TRBJ1-5): DTGVSQNPRHKITKRGQNVTFRCDPISEHNRLYWYRQTLGQGPEFLTYFQNEAQLEKSRLLSDRFSAERPKGSFSTLEIQRTEQGDSAMYLCASSDLNQPQHFGDGTRLSIL.

The chain joins TRBV19 to TRBJ2-5, with D perhaps matching TRBD2 (6 bases). The DNA end lines up better with TRBJ2-7; the J call may be wrong. This CDR3 is 13 amino acids long. Per germline, CDR1 LNHDA and CDR2 SQIVND (reference sequence). CDR3 sequence (DNA): TGTGCCAGTAGTATGAGTGGAGGGTACGAGCAGTACTTC. This sequence encodes CASSMSGGYEQYF.

This clone turned up a few times. The chain couples TRBV11-2 to TRBJ2-3; 8 bases agree with TRBD2. In germline, CDR1 is SGHAT, CDR2 FQNNGV. The CDR3 loop spans 16 amino acids. Trimming removed 3 bases from V and 6 bases from J; junction bases left unmatched: 11. The CDR3 nucleotides read TGTGCCAGCAGCTTTCCGAGAGCGGGAGTATTTGATACGCAGTATTTT. This sequence encodes CASSFPRAGVFDTQYF.

This clone was found a few times. V is TRBV21-1 and J is TRBJ2-7; no check of the table's D call, TRBD1, against the DNA was made. TRBV21-1 is flagged as a pseudogene. The CDR3 extends over 16 amino acids. CDR3 DNA sequence: TGTGCCAGCAGCCCACTCAGGATGGACAGCTCCTACGAGCAGTACGTC. This translates into CASSPLRMDSSYEQYV.

Only one count was recorded for this clone. The chain is built from TRBV27 and TRBJ1-2; possibly TRBD1 for D (5 bases). Trimming took 6 bases from V and 4 from J, leaving 12 bases between them. CDR3 length equals 13 residues. Germline V gene lookup returns CDR1 MNHEY and CDR2 SMNVEV (reference sequence). This chain's CDR3 is CASRGGIPYGYTF. The CDR3 coding sequence is TGTGCCAGCAGGGGGGGAATACCCTATGGCTACACCTTC.

The chain has TRBV27 and TRBJ2-7; the match to TRBD2 covers 7 bases. The V gene end was trimmed by 6 bases and the J gene end by 3 bases; junction bases not matched to a gene: 8. CDR1 MNHEY and CDR2 SMNVEV come from the germline V gene (reference sequence). CDR3 length: 14 residues. As DNA, the CDR3 is TGTGCCAGCAGCCCAACTAGCGCCAACTACGAGCAGTACTTC. It yields the protein CASSPTSANYEQYF.

There are a few counts of this clone. The chain recombines TRBV19 with TRBJ1-3; D unresolved. The CDR3 extends over 15 amino acids. Between the trimmed V and J ends, which lost 5 bases and 1 base, there was a span of 12 bases. Per the germline V gene, CDR1 is LNHDA and CDR2 is SQIVND (reference sequence). The CDR3 nucleotides read TGTGCCAGTAGTTCCCCCAGGTCGTCTGGAAACACCATATATTTT. Translating gives CASSSPRSSGNTIYF.

CDR3 region: CSARGGQNNYGYTF. CDR3 nucleotide sequence: TGCAGCGCCCGAGGGGGTCAGAATAACTATGGCTACACCTTC. J is TRBJ1-2 and V is TRBV29-1, with TRBD1 as a possible D gene (6 bases). With 7 bases removed from V and 1 base from J, the gap between germline ends came to 16 bases. Looked up from germline, CDR1 is SQVTM and CDR2 is ANQGSEA. The length of the CDR3 is 14 residues.

The CDR3 region has the DNA TGTGCCAGCAGCGCTCTAGCTATGGGGGAGCTGTTTTTT. As protein: CASSALAMGELFF. The rearrangement links TRBV7-6 to TRBJ2-2; D perhaps matches TRBD2 (5 bases). CDR3 length: 13 residues. The ends were cut back, 5 bases at V and 8 bases at J, with 12 bases in the middle. Germline V gives CDR1 SGHVS, CDR2 FNYEAQ.

This clone has more than one count but fewer than ten. The V gene is TRBV19, the J gene TRBJ1-2, with a possible D match to TRBD1 (5 bases). The CDR3 is 16 amino acids. Germline V gene lookup returns CDR1 LNHDA and CDR2 SQIVND (reference sequence). V lost 8 bases and J lost 7, with 26 bases in between. DNA of the CDR3: TGTGCCAGTCATACGGGGGGGGGACGCGCGGATGGTGGCTACACCTTC. Residues: CASHTGGGRADGGYTF. Together with reference TRBV19 and TRBJ1-2, the CDR3 gives the full variable domain: DGGITQSPKYLFRKEGQNVTLSCEQNLNHDAMYWYRQDPGQGLRLIYYSQIVNDFQKGDIAEGYSVSREKKESFPLTVTSAQKNPTAFYLCASHTGGGRADGGYTFGSGTRLTVV.

The chain is built from TRBV25-1 and TRBJ2-1; 10 positions agree with TRBD2. In germline, CDR1 is MGHDK, CDR2 SYGVNS. The CDR3 consists of 13 residues. The CDR3, as DNA: TGTGCTGTTACGCTAGCGGGAGACAATGAGCAGTTCTTC. Its translation: CAVTLAGDNEQFF.

This clone came up once. The rearrangement joins TRBV5-1 to TRBJ1-1; perhaps TRBD1 as D (6 bases). The CDR3 length is 14 residues. Germline values: CDR1 SGHRS, CDR2 YFSETQ. V lost 0 bases, J lost 5 bases, and 11 bases lay in between. The CDR3 protein is CASSLDREGTEAFF. CDR3 DNA: TGCGCCAGCAGCTTGGACAGGGAGGGTACTGAAGCTTTCTTT.